This T cell receptor beta chain was obtained from a study of PD-1 blockade in classical Hodgkin lymphoma. In regard to this clone: The antigen is undetermined.

All patients relapsed after autologous stem cell transplantation, and brentuximab vedotin exposure varied. Germline CDR1 is SGHTA and CDR2 is FQGNSA. The V and J ends lost 4 bases and 9 bases, in that order; junction bases with no gene match: 6. CDR3 size: 13 residues. Using immunoSEQ multiplex PCR, the repertoire was profiled, and TCRdb retains in-frame clones only, with some absent. The table lists about 84,000 clones, around 90% of them singletons. Study-wide points: The study found that TCR diversity rose significantly by C4D1 in CD4+ but not CD8+ cells. Lower baseline TCR diversity was reported for newly diagnosed patients than for healthy donors.

The sequenced sample was peripheral blood mononuclear cells (PBMCs), obtained at baseline. The sequence was collected from a human donor with classical Hodgkin lymphoma. The chain has TRBV7-2 and TRBJ1-2, with TRBD1 identical over 9 bases. CDR3 sequence: CASSSQGAESYTF. CDR3 DNA sequence: TGTGCCAGCAGCTCACAGGGGGCGGAAAGCTACACCTTC.